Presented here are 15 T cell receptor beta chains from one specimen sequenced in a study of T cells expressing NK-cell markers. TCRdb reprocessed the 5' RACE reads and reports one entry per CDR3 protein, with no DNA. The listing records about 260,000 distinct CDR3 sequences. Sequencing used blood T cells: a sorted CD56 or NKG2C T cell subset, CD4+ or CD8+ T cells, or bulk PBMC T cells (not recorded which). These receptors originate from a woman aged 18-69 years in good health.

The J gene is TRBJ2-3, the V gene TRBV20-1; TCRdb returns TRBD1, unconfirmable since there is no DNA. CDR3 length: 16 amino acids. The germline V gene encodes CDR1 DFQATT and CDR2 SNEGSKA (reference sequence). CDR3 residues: CSAGRLDRGQTDTQYF.

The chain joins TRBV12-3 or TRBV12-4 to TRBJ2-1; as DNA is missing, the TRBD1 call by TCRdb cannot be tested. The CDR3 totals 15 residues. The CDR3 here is CASSRRGRIYNEQFF.

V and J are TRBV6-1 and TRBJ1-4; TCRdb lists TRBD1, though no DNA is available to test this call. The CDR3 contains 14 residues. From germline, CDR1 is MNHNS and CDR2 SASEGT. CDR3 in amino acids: CASRLSGGTGKLFF.

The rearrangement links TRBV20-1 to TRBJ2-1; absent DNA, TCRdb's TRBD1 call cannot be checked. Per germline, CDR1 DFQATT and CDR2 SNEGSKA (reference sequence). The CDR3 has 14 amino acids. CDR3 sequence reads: CSARDWGNGNEQFF.

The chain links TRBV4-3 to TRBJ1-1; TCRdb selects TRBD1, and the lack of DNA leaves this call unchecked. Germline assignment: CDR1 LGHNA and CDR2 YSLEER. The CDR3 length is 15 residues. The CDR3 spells CASSPHQGALGKAFF.

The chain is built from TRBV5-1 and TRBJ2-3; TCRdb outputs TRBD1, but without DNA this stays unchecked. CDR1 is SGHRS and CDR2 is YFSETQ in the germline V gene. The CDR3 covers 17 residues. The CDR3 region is CASSPRFGEVQADTQYF.

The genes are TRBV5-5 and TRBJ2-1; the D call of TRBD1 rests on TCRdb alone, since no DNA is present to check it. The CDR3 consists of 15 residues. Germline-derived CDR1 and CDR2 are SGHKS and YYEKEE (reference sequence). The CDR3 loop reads CASSPGLGAYNEQFF. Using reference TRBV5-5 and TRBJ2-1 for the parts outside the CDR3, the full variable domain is DAGVTQSPTHLIKTRGQQVTLRCSPISGHKSVSWYQQVLGQGPQFIFQYYEKEERGRGNFPDRFSARQFPNYSSELNVNALLLGDSALYLCASSPGLGAYNEQFFGPGTRLTVL.

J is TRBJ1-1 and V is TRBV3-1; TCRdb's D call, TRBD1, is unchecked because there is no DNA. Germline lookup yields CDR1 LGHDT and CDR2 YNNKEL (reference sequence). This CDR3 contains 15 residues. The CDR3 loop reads CASIATGPVSAEAFF.

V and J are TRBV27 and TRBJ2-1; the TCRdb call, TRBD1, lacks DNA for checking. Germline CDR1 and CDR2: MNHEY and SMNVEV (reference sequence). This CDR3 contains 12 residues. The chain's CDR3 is CGGGGDRNEQFF.

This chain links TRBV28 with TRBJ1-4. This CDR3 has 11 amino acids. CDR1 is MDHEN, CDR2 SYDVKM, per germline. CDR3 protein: CASSFREKLFF.

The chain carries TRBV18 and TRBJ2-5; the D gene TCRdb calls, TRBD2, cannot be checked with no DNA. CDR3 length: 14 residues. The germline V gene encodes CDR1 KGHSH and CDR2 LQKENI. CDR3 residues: CASSRGLTQETQYF. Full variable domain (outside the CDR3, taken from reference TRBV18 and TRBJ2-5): NAGVMQNPRHLVRRRGQEARLRCSPMKGHSHVYWYRQLPEEGLKFMVYLQKENIIDESGMPKERFSAEFPKEGPSILRIQQVVRGDSAAYFCASSRGLTQETQYFGPGTRLLVL.

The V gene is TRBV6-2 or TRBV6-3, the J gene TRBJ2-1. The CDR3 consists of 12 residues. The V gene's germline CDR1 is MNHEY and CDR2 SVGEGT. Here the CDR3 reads CASSYSVVTQFF.

CDR3: CASSFPGELGLEQYF. The gene calls are TRBV7-2 and TRBJ2-7; TCRdb picks TRBD1, but there is no DNA to check that call. CDR3 size: 15 residues. The germline V gene encodes CDR1 SGHTA and CDR2 FQGNSA. The entire variable domain, with the rest obtained from reference TRBV7-2 and TRBJ2-7, is as follows: GAGVSQSPSNKVTEKGKDVELRCDPISGHTALYWYRQSLGQGLEFLIYFQGNSAPDKSGLPSDRFSAERTGGSVSTLTIQRTQQEDSAVYLCASSFPGELGLEQYFGPGTRLTVT.

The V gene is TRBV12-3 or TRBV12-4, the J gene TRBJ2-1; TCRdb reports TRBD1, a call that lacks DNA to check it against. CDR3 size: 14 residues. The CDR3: CASSTGSGYNEQFF.

The CDR3 spells CSASIAKNIQYF. The V gene is TRBV20-1, the J gene TRBJ2-4. In germline, CDR1 is DFQATT, CDR2 SNEGSKA (reference sequence). The CDR3 runs to 12 residues.